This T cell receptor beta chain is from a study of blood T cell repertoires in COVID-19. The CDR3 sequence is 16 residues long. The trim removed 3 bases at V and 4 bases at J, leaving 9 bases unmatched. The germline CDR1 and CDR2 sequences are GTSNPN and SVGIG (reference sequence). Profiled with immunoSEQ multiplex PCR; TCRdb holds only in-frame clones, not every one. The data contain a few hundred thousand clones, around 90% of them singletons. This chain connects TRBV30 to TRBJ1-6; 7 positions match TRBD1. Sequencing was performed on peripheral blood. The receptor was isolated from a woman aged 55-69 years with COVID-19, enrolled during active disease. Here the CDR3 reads CAWRPGQRDYNSPLHF. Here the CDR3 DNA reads TGTGCCTGGAGACCGGGACAGAGAGATTATAATTCACCCCTCCACTTT.